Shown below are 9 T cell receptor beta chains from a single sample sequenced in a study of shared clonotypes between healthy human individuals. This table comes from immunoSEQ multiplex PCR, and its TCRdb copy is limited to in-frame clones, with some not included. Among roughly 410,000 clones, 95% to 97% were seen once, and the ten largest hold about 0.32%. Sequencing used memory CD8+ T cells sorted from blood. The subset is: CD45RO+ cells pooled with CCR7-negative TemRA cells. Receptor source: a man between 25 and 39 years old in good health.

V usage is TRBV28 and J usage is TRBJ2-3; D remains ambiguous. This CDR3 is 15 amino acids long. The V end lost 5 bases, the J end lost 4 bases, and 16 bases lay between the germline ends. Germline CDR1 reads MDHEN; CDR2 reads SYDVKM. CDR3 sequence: CASSKWEVRPDTQYF. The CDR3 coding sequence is TGTGCCAGCAGTAAGTGGGAAGTCAGACCAGATACGCAGTATTTT.

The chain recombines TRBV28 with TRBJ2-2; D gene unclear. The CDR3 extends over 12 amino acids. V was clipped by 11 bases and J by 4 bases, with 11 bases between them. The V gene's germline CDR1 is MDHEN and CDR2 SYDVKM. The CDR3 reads CAGRQFTGELFF. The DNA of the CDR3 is TGTGCCGGAAGGCAATTCACCGGGGAGCTGTTTTTT.

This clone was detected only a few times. The CDR3 sequence: CASSVGQTSGNTIYF. The CDR3 DNA follows: TGTGCCAGCAGTGTGGGACAGACCTCTGGAAACACCATATATTTT. This chain uses TRBV28 with TRBJ1-3, with TRBD1 matching over 7 bases. The V gene's germline CDR1 is MDHEN and CDR2 SYDVKM. The CDR3 spans 15 residues. V was clipped by 5 bases and J by 0 bases; unmatched bases: 4.

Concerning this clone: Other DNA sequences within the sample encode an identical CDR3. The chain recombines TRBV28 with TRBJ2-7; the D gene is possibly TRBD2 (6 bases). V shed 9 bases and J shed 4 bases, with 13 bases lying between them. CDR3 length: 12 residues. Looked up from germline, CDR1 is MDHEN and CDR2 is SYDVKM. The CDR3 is CASSPGLYEQYF. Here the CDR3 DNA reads TGTGCCAGTTCCCCGGGACTTTACGAGCAGTACTTC.

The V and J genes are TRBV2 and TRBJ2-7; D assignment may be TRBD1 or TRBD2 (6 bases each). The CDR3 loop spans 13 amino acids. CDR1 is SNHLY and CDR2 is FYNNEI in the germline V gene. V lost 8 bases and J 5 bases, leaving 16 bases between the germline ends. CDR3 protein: CASWSGAWDEQYF. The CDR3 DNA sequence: TGTGCCAGCTGGTCGGGGGCTTGGGACGAGCAGTACTTC.

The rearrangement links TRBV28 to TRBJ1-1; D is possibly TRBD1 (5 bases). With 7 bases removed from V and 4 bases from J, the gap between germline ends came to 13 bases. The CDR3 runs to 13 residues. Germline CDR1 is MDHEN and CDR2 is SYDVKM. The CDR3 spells CASTPGGSTEAFF. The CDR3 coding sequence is TGTGCCAGCACCCCCGGGGGGAGCACTGAAGCTTTCTTT.

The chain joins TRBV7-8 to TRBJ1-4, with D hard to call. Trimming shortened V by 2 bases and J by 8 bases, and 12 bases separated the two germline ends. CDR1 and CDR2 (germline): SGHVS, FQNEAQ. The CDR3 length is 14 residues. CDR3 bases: TGTGCCAGCAGCTTAATCCGGACCTCCGAAAAACTGTTTTTT. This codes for CASSLIRTSEKLFF.

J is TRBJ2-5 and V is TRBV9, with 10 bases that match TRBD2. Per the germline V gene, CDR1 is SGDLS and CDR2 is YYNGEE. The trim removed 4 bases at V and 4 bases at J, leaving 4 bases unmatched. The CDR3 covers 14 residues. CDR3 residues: CASSTRLAGETQYF. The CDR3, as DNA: TGTGCCAGCAGCACCCGACTAGCGGGAGAGACCCAGTACTTC.

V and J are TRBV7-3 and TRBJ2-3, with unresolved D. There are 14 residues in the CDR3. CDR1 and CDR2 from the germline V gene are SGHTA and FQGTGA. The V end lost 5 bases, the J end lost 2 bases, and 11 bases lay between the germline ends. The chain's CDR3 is CASSPGRVTDTQYF. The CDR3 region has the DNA TGTGCCAGCAGCCCCGGCCGGGTCACAGATACGCAGTATTTT.